Presented here are 27 T cell receptor beta chains from one specimen sequenced in a study of T cells after somatic rescue of genetic block. The protocol was immunoSEQ multiplex PCR, while the TCRdb copy is restricted to in-frame clones and leaves out a portion. The sample holds tens of thousands of clones, approximately 91% seen once. Sample: peripheral blood mononuclear cells (PBMCs). The receptors shown here come from a young man.

This clone has only a few counts. The chain joins TRBV7-3 to TRBJ1-1; D remains ambiguous. Germline loops: CDR1 SGHTA, CDR2 FQGTGA. V gave up 3 bases and J gave up 1 base, with 6 bases separating them. The CDR3 is 13 residues long. The CDR3 nucleotides read TGTGCCAGCAGCTTTCGGCAGAACACTGAAGCTTTCTTT. Protein sequence: CASSFRQNTEAFF. Using reference TRBV7-3 and TRBJ1-1 for the parts outside the CDR3, the full variable domain is GAGVSQTPSNKVTEKGKYVELRCDPISGHTALYWYRQSLGQGPEFLIYFQGTGAADDSGLPNDRFFAVRPEGSVSTLKIQRTERGDSAVYLCASSFRQNTEAFFGQGTRLTVV.

This clone has only a few counts. The chain recombines TRBV7-9 with TRBJ1-5, with D hard to call. Germline CDR1 is SEHNR and CDR2 is FQNEAQ (reference sequence). Trimming stripped 1 base from V and 1 base from J, with 8 bases between. The CDR3 consists of 15 residues. The DNA of the CDR3 is TGTGCCAGCAGCTTAGGAACAGACAGCAATCAGCCCCAGCATTTT. It translates to CASSLGTDSNQPQHF.

The rearrangement links TRBV2 to TRBJ1-5; D might be TRBD1 (5 bases). CDR3 size: 15 residues. Germline V gives CDR1 SNHLY, CDR2 FYNNEI. Between the trimmed V and J ends, which lost 3 bases and 6 bases, there was a span of 15 bases. DNA of the CDR3: TGTGCCAGCAGTGAGGGGACCGACTTTGGTCAGCCCCAGCATTTT. It specifies CASSEGTDFGQPQHF. Drawing the rest from reference TRBV2 and TRBJ1-5, the complete variable domain is EPEVTQTPSHQVTQMGQEVILRCVPISNHLYFYWYRQILGQKVEFLVSFYNNEISEKSEIFDDQFSVERPDGSNFTLKIRSTKLEDSAMYFCASSEGTDFGQPQHFGDGTRLSIL.

The rearrangement links TRBV2 to TRBJ2-6; D ambiguous. Trimming pared 6 bases from V and 0 bases from J, leaving 9 bases between. The germline gives CDR1 SNHLY, CDR2 FYNNEI. The CDR3 loop spans 15 amino acids. The DNA for the CDR3 is TGTGCCAGCAGGAAGGGTGTCTCTGGGGCCAACGTCCTGACTTTC. It is translated as CASRKGVSGANVLTF.

This clone showed up just once. The rearrangement joins TRBV6-5 to TRBJ2-2; the D gene is possibly TRBD2 (8 bases). The CDR3 runs to 15 residues. Germline lookup yields CDR1 MNHEY and CDR2 SVGAGI. Deletions cut 0 bases from V and 7 bases from J, with 12 bases between. The CDR3 sequence: CASSYSTGTSGELFF. The CDR3 bases are TGTGCCAGCAGTTACTCGACAGGGACTAGCGGGGAGCTGTTTTTT.

The chain joins TRBV5-4 to TRBJ1-1; D may be TRBD1 (5 bases). CDR1 SGHNT and CDR2 YYREEE come from the germline V gene (reference sequence). Trimming removed 4 bases from V and 5 bases from J, with 15 bases in between. This CDR3 is 14 amino acids long. The CDR3 reads CASSPKSQGTEAFF. The CDR3 bases are TGTGCCAGCAGCCCGAAGAGCCAGGGTACTGAAGCTTTCTTT. Full variable domain (remainder filled in from reference TRBV5-4 and TRBJ1-1): ETGVTQSPTHLIKTRGQQVTLRCSSQSGHNTVSWYQQALGQGPQFIFQYYREEENGRGNFPPRFSGLQFPNYSSELNVNALELDDSALYLCASSPKSQGTEAFFGQGTRLTVV.

V is TRBV5-1 and J is TRBJ2-2; 9 bases agree with TRBD1. The CDR3 is made up of 17 amino acids. V lost 3 bases to trimming and J lost 1 base; unmatched junction nucleotides: 7. Germline V gene data show CDR1 as SGHRS and CDR2 as YFSETQ. CDR3 nucleotide sequence: TGCGCCAGCAGCTGGCCGGGACAGGGACGGAACACCGGGGAGCTGTTTTTT. This translates into CASSWPGQGRNTGELFF.

The chain has TRBV28 and TRBJ1-4; TRBD1 is a possible D gene (6 bases). The CDR3 is made up of 14 amino acids. Germline loops: CDR1 MDHEN, CDR2 SYDVKM. V lost 10 bases and J 4 bases, leaving 16 bases between the germline ends. The CDR3 spells CATAGGPLNEKLFF. The CDR3 DNA is TGTGCCACCGCCGGGGGCCCGCTTAATGAAAAACTGTTTTTT.

The chain has TRBV4-1 and TRBJ2-3; D is undetermined. With 4 bases removed from V and 6 bases from J, the gap between germline ends came to 8 bases. CDR3 length equals 12 residues. CDR1 MGHRA and CDR2 YSYEKL come from the germline V gene. The CDR3 reads CASSLQLDTQYF. CDR3 sequence (DNA): TGCGCCAGCAGCCTACAGTTGGATACGCAGTATTTT.

This rearrangement joins TRBV6-5 to TRBJ2-3, with D uncertain. The CDR3 totals 14 residues. Trimming left V 7 bases short and J 2 bases short, with 13 bases between. From germline, CDR1 is MNHEY and CDR2 SVGAGI. CDR3 bases: TGTGCCAGCACCCCTGGCAGTAACACAGATACGCAGTATTTT. It is translated as CASTPGSNTDTQYF.

V is TRBV29-1 and J is TRBJ1-3; no definite D call. The CDR3 consists of 13 residues. Germline V gene lookup returns CDR1 SQVTM and CDR2 ANQGSEA. V was pared by 1 base and J by 0 bases, with 4 bases between. CDR3 nucleotides: TGCAGCGTTGAAGGGCGCTCTGGAAACACCATATATTTT. Protein product: CSVEGRSGNTIYF.

The chain recombines TRBV6-5 with TRBJ2-7; D is ambiguous. Germline CDR1 MNHEY, CDR2 SVGAGI. The CDR3 has 12 amino acids. V was pared by 6 bases and J by 2 bases, with 8 bases between. Here the CDR3 reads CASRTSPYEQYF. DNA of the CDR3: TGTGCCAGCAGAACTTCCCCCTACGAGCAGTACTTC.

The chain recombines TRBV19 with TRBJ1-3; no clear D. The ends were cut back, 11 bases at V and 2 bases at J, with 13 bases in the middle. The CDR3 runs to 13 residues. The germline V gene has CDR1 LNHDA and CDR2 SQIVND (reference sequence). The CDR3 region is CAAQRGTGNTIYF. In DNA form, the CDR3 reads TGTGCCGCGCAACGGGGTACTGGAAACACCATATATTTT. Filled out from reference TRBV19 and TRBJ1-3, the complete variable domain reads DGGITQSPKYLFRKEGQNVTLSCEQNLNHDAMYWYRQDPGQGLRLIYYSQIVNDFQKGDIAEGYSVSREKKESFPLTVTSAQKNPTAFYLCAAQRGTGNTIYFGEGSWLTVV.

V gene TRBV13 combines with J gene TRBJ2-7; D is ambiguous. Looked up from germline, CDR1 is PRHDT and CDR2 is FYEKMQ (reference sequence). With 3 bases removed from V and 0 bases from J, the gap between germline ends came to 9 bases. CDR3 length: 14 amino acids. The CDR3 reads CASSLIQSSYEQYF. CDR3 DNA sequence: TGTGCCAGCAGCTTGATTCAGAGCTCCTACGAGCAGTACTTC.

The V gene is TRBV6-5, the J gene TRBJ2-7; D might be TRBD1 (5 bases). V dropped 6 bases and J dropped 2 bases, with 14 bases sitting between them. Germline V gene sequence: CDR1 MNHEY, CDR2 SVGAGI. The CDR3 is 14 residues long. CDR3: CASRPDSGAYEQYF. CDR3 bases: TGTGCCAGCAGACCAGACAGTGGGGCCTACGAGCAGTACTTC.

J is TRBJ2-7 and V is TRBV2; TRBD1 might be the D (5 bases). Trimming removed 8 bases at V and 0 bases at J, with 14 bases between. Germline CDR1 and CDR2: SNHLY and FYNNEI. CDR3 length: 14 amino acids. The CDR3 coding sequence is TGTGCCAGCGGCTCGGACACCGGCTCCTACGAGCAGTACTTC. Its protein product is CASGSDTGSYEQYF.

The rearrangement joins TRBV10-3 to TRBJ2-2, with D possibly being TRBD1 (5 bases). V lost 6 bases and J 4 bases, leaving 15 bases between the germline ends. The CDR3 has 15 residues. Germline V CDR1 and CDR2: ENHRY, SYGVKD. CDR3 region: CAIRRDSQGTGELFF. CDR3 DNA sequence: TGTGCCATCAGGCGAGATAGCCAGGGCACCGGGGAGCTGTTTTTT.

This clone occurred once. The V gene is TRBV4-1, the J gene TRBJ2-1; D may be TRBD1 (6 bases). CDR1 and CDR2 (germline): MGHRA, YSYEKL. This CDR3 region has 16 residues. Trimming left V 1 base short and J 4 bases short, with 14 bases between. The CDR3 region is CASSQGDTQRYNEQFF. CDR3 nucleotides: TGCGCCAGCAGCCAAGGGGACACCCAAAGATACAATGAGCAGTTCTTC.

The chain has TRBV19 and TRBJ2-2; 8 bases fit TRBD1. Germline trimming cut 9 bases from V and 4 bases from J; bases unmatched to any gene: 7. This CDR3 contains 14 residues. Germline-derived CDR1 and CDR2 are LNHDA and SQIVND (reference sequence). The CDR3: CASRRTGSTGELFF. CDR3 DNA sequence: TGTGCCAGCAGAAGGACAGGGAGCACCGGGGAGCTGTTTTTT.

This chain connects TRBV7-2 to TRBJ2-7; no reliable D call. There are 13 residues in the CDR3. Germline V CDR1 and CDR2: SGHTA, FQGNSA. V lost 2 bases, J lost 2 bases, and 7 bases lay in between. Written as DNA, the CDR3 is TGTGCCAGCAGCTTATCTGGACCCTACGAGCAGTACTTC. Protein product: CASSLSGPYEQYF.

This clone was counted once. The gene calls are TRBV7-3 and TRBJ2-1; D not certain. V lost 1 base to trimming and J lost 8 bases, with 9 bases between them. Germline loops: CDR1 SGHTA, CDR2 FQGTGA. CDR3 length equals 13 residues. In DNA, the CDR3 is TGTGCCAGCAGCTTAAAAGGCCGCCATGAGCAGTTCTTC. It specifies CASSLKGRHEQFF.

The gene calls are TRBV6-5 and TRBJ1-1; possibly TRBD1 for D (6 bases). Per the germline V gene, CDR1 is MNHEY and CDR2 is SVGAGI. The CDR3 spans 13 residues. The V end was cut by 7 bases, the J end by 6 bases, with 15 bases between. The CDR3 DNA sequence: TGTGCCAGCAAGGAGGGGACACCCGCTGAAGCTTTCTTT. It specifies CASKEGTPAEAFF.

The J gene is TRBJ2-3, the V gene TRBV4-1; D not resolved. V lost 1 base to trimming and J lost 3 bases, with 8 bases between them. The CDR3 consists of 14 residues. Germline assignment: CDR1 MGHRA and CDR2 YSYEKL. The CDR3 region has the DNA TGCGCCAGCAGCCAAGTTTTAGTAACAGATACGCAGTATTTT. It encodes CASSQVLVTDTQYF.

The J gene is TRBJ2-3, the V gene TRBV29-1; TRBD1 matches 9 bases. The CDR3 loop spans 13 amino acids. Germline V gives CDR1 SQVTM, CDR2 ANQGSEA. Trimming cost V 5 bases and J 5 bases; bases outside gene matches: 5. The CDR3 region is CSVTQGAGDTQYF. CDR3 nucleotide sequence: TGCAGCGTTACACAGGGGGCCGGAGATACGCAGTATTTT.

The V gene is TRBV27, the J gene TRBJ2-7; tentatively, D is TRBD1 (6 bases). The CDR3 runs to 15 residues. Germline CDR1 is MNHEY and CDR2 is SMNVEV (reference sequence). The germline V and J ends were trimmed by 5 bases and 6 bases, with 20 bases remaining between them. The CDR3 region is CASSLHPTGRGEQYF. The CDR3, as DNA: TGTGCCAGCAGTCTACACCCGACAGGACGAGGCGAGCAGTACTTC.

The chain uses TRBV5-1 and TRBJ2-3; perhaps TRBD2 as D (7 bases). V was pared by 3 bases and J by 0 bases, with 17 bases between. This CDR3 has 17 amino acids. CDR1 is SGHRS, CDR2 YFSETQ, per germline. The CDR3 protein is CASSSKPRGASTDTQYF. CDR3 DNA: TGCGCCAGCAGCTCAAAGCCCCGGGGGGCTAGCACAGATACGCAGTATTTT.

The chain joins TRBV7-9 to TRBJ2-5; 15 bases line up with TRBD2. Trimming removed 5 bases from V and 4 bases from J; junction bases left unmatched: 11. This CDR3 contains 18 residues. Germline V gene lookup returns CDR1 SEHNR and CDR2 FQNEAQ (reference sequence). Here the CDR3 DNA reads TGTGCCAGCAGCGGACCGGGACTAGCGGGAGGAGCGGGAGAGACCCAGTACTTC. Translating gives CASSGPGLAGGAGETQYF.